Presented here are 22 T cell receptor beta chains from one specimen sequenced in a study of cytomegalovirus exposure and HLA in healthy donors (dated by TCRdb to 2015 to 2018). The library came from the immunoSEQ multiplex PCR assay. The multiplex PCR relied on a mix of 60 forward primers for TCR Vbeta segments and 13 reverse primers for TCR Jbeta segments. Imported from immuneACCESS, the table was reduced by TCRdb to in-frame sequences with V and J called. These copies leave out some clones; in studies compared against another copy, an unresolved V gene accounts for under half, and the cause of the remainder is not known. The sample table shows tens of thousands of clones, and 65% to 90% are seen once. The top ten constitute roughly 4% of the sample. The sequencing sample was made of PBMCs. All receptors come from a young man in good health and CMV-seronegative.

The V gene is TRBV7-6, the J gene TRBJ1-3; 7 nucleotides match TRBD1. The CDR3 sequence is 20 residues long. The trim removed 5 bases at V and 0 bases at J, leaving 19 bases unmatched. Germline V gene data show CDR1 as SGHVS and CDR2 as FNYEAQ. CDR3 protein: CASSPNYPGTDPISGNTIYF. The CDR3 DNA reads as TGTGCCAGCAGCCCCAACTACCCCGGGACAGATCCAATCTCTGGAAACACCATATATTTT.

This clone was counted a single time. J is TRBJ2-3 and V is TRBV29-1; D is possibly TRBD2 (5 bases). This CDR3 is built from 14 residues. Germline V gives CDR1 SQVTM, CDR2 ANQGSEA. Deletions cut 1 base from V and 1 base from J, with 9 bases between. The CDR3 reads CSVEGQAGTDTQYF. CDR3 sequence (DNA): TGCAGCGTTGAAGGCCAAGCGGGCACAGATACGCAGTATTTT.

The CDR3 loop is CASGLGGGLENEQFF. The CDR3 nucleotides are TGTGCTAGTGGTTTGGGGGGCGGCTTGGAAAATGAGCAGTTCTTC. V and J are TRBV12-5 and TRBJ2-1; a possible D gene is TRBD1 (5 bases). This CDR3 is built from 15 residues. CDR1 is LGHNT, CDR2 FRNRAP, per germline. The germline V and J ends were trimmed by 1 base and 7 bases, with 14 bases remaining between them.

On this clone: At one boundary the junction diverges from the germline segment, which might be a read error. V usage is TRBV6-5 and J usage is TRBJ2-7; D is unclear. The V gene's germline CDR1 is MNHEY and CDR2 SVGAGI. The CDR3 covers 15 residues. This CDR3 reads CVSSYSNQASYEQYF. CDR3 nucleotides: TGTGTCAGCAGTTACTCGAACCAGGCCTCCTACGAGCAGTACTTC.

V is TRBV7-9 and J is TRBJ1-2; 9 nucleotides align to TRBD1. CDR1 and CDR2 (germline): SEHNR, FQNEAQ (reference sequence). This CDR3 has 16 residues. The trim removed 2 bases at V and 3 bases at J, leaving 7 bases unmatched. CDR3 sequence reads: CASSLKRTGVDYGYTF. For the CDR3, the DNA is TGTGCCAGCAGCTTAAAACGGACAGGGGTAGACTATGGCTACACCTTC.

This clone was observed once. The chain couples TRBV27 to TRBJ2-7; possibly TRBD2 for D (5 bases). CDR1 is MNHEY, CDR2 SMNVEV, per germline (reference sequence). The V end lost 3 bases, the J end lost 4 bases, and 13 bases lay between the germline ends. This CDR3 spans 14 amino acids. The CDR3 DNA follows: TGTGCCAGCAGTTTTATGGGAGTAGGGTACGAGCAGTACTTC. Translated: CASSFMGVGYEQYF.

This clone occurred once. The rearrangement joins TRBV23-1 to TRBJ2-7, with TRBD2 matching 7 bases. TRBV23-1 is placed among ORFs of uncertain function. The CDR3 spans 17 residues. The V segment lost 3 bases and the J segment 5 bases; nucleotides outside the gene matches: 16. The CDR3 here is CASSQVISGRAPHEQYF. The CDR3 DNA follows: TGCGCCAGCAGTCAGGTCATTAGTGGGAGGGCCCCACACGAGCAGTACTTC.

The V call is TRBV7-9, the J call TRBJ1-1, with a tentative D call TRBD1 (6 bases). The length of the CDR3 is 14 residues. Trimming removed 1 base at V and 5 bases at J, with 11 bases between. Germline assignment: CDR1 SEHNR and CDR2 FQNEAQ (reference sequence). Written as DNA, the CDR3 is TGTGCCAGCAGCTTAGACAGGGAAGGGACTGAAGCTTTCTTT. Amino acid sequence: CASSLDREGTEAFF.

The J gene is TRBJ1-1, the V gene TRBV7-2; 9 bases are a match to TRBD1. Germline assignment: CDR1 SGHTA and CDR2 FQGNSA. Trimming at V came to 5 bases and at J to 4 bases, leaving 11 bases not matched to a gene. The CDR3 covers 16 residues. The CDR3: CASSRLQGAVGTEAFF. CDR3 DNA: TGTGCCAGCAGCAGACTACAGGGGGCAGTCGGCACTGAAGCTTTCTTT.

The gene calls are TRBV6-4 and TRBJ2-1; 8 bases are shared with TRBD2. Germline CDR1 is MRHNA and CDR2 is SNTAGT. With V trimmed by 4 bases and J by 4 bases, 3 bases remained unmatched. This CDR3 contains 14 residues. The chain's CDR3 is CASSAGGEYNEQFF. CDR3 sequence (DNA): TGTGCCAGCAGTGCGGGGGGGGAATACAATGAGCAGTTCTTC.

In its sample, this clone was seen once. This chain links TRBV27 with TRBJ1-1, with D possibly matching TRBD1 (6 bases). The CDR3 totals 15 residues. V was pared by 6 bases and J by 3 bases, with 17 bases between. CDR1 is MNHEY and CDR2 is SMNVEV in the germline V gene (reference sequence). In DNA, the CDR3 is TGTGCCAGCAGACCCGTCCGGGGGGCCGACACTGAAGCTTTCTTT. Amino acid sequence: CASRPVRGADTEAFF.

The chain couples TRBV7-2 to TRBJ2-1; a weak D match, TRBD2 (5 bases). CDR3 length: 14 amino acids. The V gene's germline CDR1 is SGHTA and CDR2 FQGNSA. Trimming took 5 bases from V and 5 from J, leaving 13 bases between them. The CDR3 reads CASSPPPGNNEQFF. The CDR3 nucleotides read TGTGCCAGCAGCCCCCCGCCCGGGAACAATGAGCAGTTCTTC.

This chain links TRBV19 with TRBJ2-7; 9 nucleotides match TRBD1. Germline CDR1 reads LNHDA; CDR2 reads SQIVND (reference sequence). The ends lost 5 bases at V and 3 bases at J; junction bases unmatched: 8. The CDR3 has 15 residues. CDR3 protein: CASSPDRGEFYEQYF. The CDR3 DNA follows: TGTGCCAGTAGTCCCGACAGGGGGGAGTTCTACGAGCAGTACTTC.

Of note for this clone: Germline and junction disagree at one end, which may indicate a read error. The chain recombines TRBV4-3 with TRBJ1-2; TRBD1 matches at 11 bases. Germline V gene sequence: CDR1 LGHNA, CDR2 YSLEER. The length of the CDR3 is 15 residues. CDR3 in DNA: TGCGCCAACAGCCAAGGGACAGGGGGAATATATGGCTACACCTTC. It yields the protein CANSQGTGGIYGYTF.

The rearrangement joins TRBV5-4 to TRBJ2-1; 16 nucleotides line up with TRBD2. J was trimmed by 3 bases and V by 5 bases; bases with no gene match: 14. Looked up from germline, CDR1 is SGHNT and CDR2 is YYREEE (reference sequence). This CDR3 is 20 amino acids long. CDR3 DNA: TGTGCCAGCAGAAATCCGGGACTAGCGGGAGGGAAAGGTAACTACAATGAGCAGTTCTTC. Encoded protein: CASRNPGLAGGKGNYNEQFF.

The chain recombines TRBV7-6 with TRBJ2-7, with 7 nucleotides matching TRBD1. Germline V CDR1 and CDR2: SGHVS, FNYEAQ. The CDR3 is 17 residues long. The junction had 9 bases not matched to a gene; V was cut back by 1 base and J by 0 bases. The CDR3: CASSLGSGTVSSYEQYF. Written as DNA, the CDR3 is TGTGCCAGCAGCTTAGGGTCCGGGACAGTGAGCTCCTACGAGCAGTACTTC.

Only one count was recorded for this clone. V is TRBV14 and J is TRBJ2-7; TRBD1 matches at 7 bases. The CDR3 covers 15 residues. Trimming cost V 3 bases and J 0 bases; bases outside gene matches: 5. Germline CDR1 reads SGHDN; CDR2 reads FVKESK. CDR3 sequence: CASSQADRSSYEQYF. The DNA for the CDR3 is TGTGCCAGCAGCCAGGCGGACAGGAGCTCCTACGAGCAGTACTTC.

The chain carries TRBV30 and TRBJ2-7; tentative D call: TRBD1 (7 bases). CDR3 length: 16 residues. Germline V lookup: CDR1 GTSNPN, CDR2 SVGIG (reference sequence). Trimming pared 4 bases from V and 0 bases from J, leaving 19 bases between. For the CDR3, the DNA is TGTGCCTGGACGAAAGGGAGGACAGGCAGCTCCTACGAGCAGTACTTC. This sequence encodes CAWTKGRTGSSYEQYF.

Here the CDR3 reads CASSWGLWNSPLHF. The CDR3 bases are TGTGCCAGCAGTTGGGGACTGTGGAATTCACCCCTCCACTTT. The chain employs TRBV27 and TRBJ1-6, with a weak D call TRBD1 (5 bases). The germline CDR1 and CDR2 sequences are MNHEY and SMNVEV (reference sequence). Trimming cost V 4 bases and J 7 bases, with 11 bases left between them. The CDR3 has 14 residues.

V and J are TRBV9 and TRBJ1-2; possible D gene TRBD1, 5 bases. The CDR3 contains 14 residues. Germline assignment: CDR1 SGDLS and CDR2 YYNGEE. V was trimmed by 4 bases and J by 1 base, leaving 11 bases between them. CDR3 protein: CASSSPGGNYGYTF. The CDR3, as DNA: TGTGCCAGCAGCTCTCCGGGGGGTAACTATGGCTACACCTTC.

The genes are TRBV7-9 and TRBJ1-1, with D maybe TRBD1 (5 bases). V gave up 5 bases and J gave up 1 base, with 14 bases separating them. The CDR3 runs to 15 residues. Germline CDR1 is SEHNR and CDR2 is FQNEAQ (reference sequence). Written as DNA, the CDR3 is TGTGCCAGCAGCAAAACCCGACAGCAGAACACTGAAGCTTTCTTT. This translates into CASSKTRQQNTEAFF.

V usage is TRBV15 and J usage is TRBJ1-2, with D unresolved. V was trimmed by 8 bases and J by 8 bases, leaving 15 bases between them. CDR1 is LNHNV, CDR2 YYDKDF, per germline (reference sequence). This CDR3 has 12 residues. In DNA form, the CDR3 reads TGTGCCACCGGCTTATCGACAAGGGGCTACACCTTC. It codes for CATGLSTRGYTF.